This entry lists 20 T cell receptor beta chains sequenced from one sample in a study of shared clonotypes between healthy human individuals. Method: immunoSEQ multiplex PCR; TCRdb's copy keeps in-frame clones and lacks some. The sample contains fewer than 850,000 clones, less than 95% of which appear only once. The sequencing input was memory CD8+ T cells from PBMCs. Subset meaning: CD45RO+ cells pooled with CCR7-negative TemRA cells. All receptors derive from a young man in good health. Some clones in this sample may be carry-over from other donors' samples.

The gene calls are TRBV7-2 and TRBJ2-3; possible D gene TRBD2, 5 bases. V lost 5 bases and J 1 base, leaving 16 bases between the germline ends. The germline gives CDR1 SGHTA, CDR2 FQGNSA. The CDR3 has 16 residues. CDR3 sequence (DNA): TGTGCCAGCAGCCAACGTGGAGGAAAAGGCACAGATACGCAGTATTTT. Its translation: CASSQRGGKGTDTQYF.

The chain combines TRBV27 with TRBJ2-1; D uncertain. In germline, CDR1 is MNHEY, CDR2 SMNVEV (reference sequence). The CDR3 sequence is 14 residues long. V was shortened by 4 bases and J by 3 bases, with 10 bases between the two germline ends. CDR3 DNA sequence: TGTGCCAGCAGTTCGTGGACGGTCTACAATGAGCAGTTCTTC. Translated, it gives CASSSWTVYNEQFF.

J is TRBJ1-2 and V is TRBV30; D is unclear. V was cut by 2 bases and J by 8 bases, with 9 bases left in between. The CDR3 has 11 amino acids. CDR1 and CDR2 from the germline V gene are GTSNPN and SVGIG (reference sequence). The CDR3 is CAWSPSWGYTF. The CDR3 coding sequence is TGTGCCTGGAGTCCGTCTTGGGGCTACACCTTC.

V and J are TRBV27 and TRBJ2-1; 7 nucleotides line up with TRBD1. The V segment lost 5 bases and the J segment 6 bases; nucleotides outside the gene matches: 10. Germline assignment: CDR1 MNHEY and CDR2 SMNVEV (reference sequence). The CDR3 has 15 amino acids. The CDR3 sequence is CASSHGTELTNEQFF. The CDR3 nucleotides are TGTGCCAGCAGTCACGGGACAGAACTCACCAATGAGCAGTTCTTC.

The rearrangement links TRBV7-9 to TRBJ2-7, with a weak D call TRBD2 (5 bases). The germline V gene has CDR1 SEHNR and CDR2 FQNEAQ (reference sequence). The V end lost 3 bases, the J end lost 5 bases, and 11 bases lay between the germline ends. This CDR3 spans 13 amino acids. The CDR3 DNA is TGTGCCAGCAGCTTTCCGGGATTTAACGAGCAGTACTTC. Residues: CASSFPGFNEQYF.

The chain combines TRBV28 with TRBJ2-2; D possibly uses TRBD1 or TRBD2 (5 bases each). This CDR3 comprises 15 residues. Trimming removed 2 bases from V and 5 bases from J, with 12 bases in between. In germline, CDR1 is MDHEN, CDR2 SYDVKM. CDR3 region: CASSLIGGRTGELFF. The CDR3 DNA sequence: TGTGCCAGCAGTTTAATTGGGGGAAGGACCGGGGAGCTGTTTTTT.

The chain uses TRBV27 and TRBJ2-5; D is possibly TRBD1 (5 bases). Germline CDR1 is MNHEY and CDR2 is SMNVEV (reference sequence). This CDR3 region has 12 residues. The V end lost 6 bases, the J end lost 4 bases, and 9 bases lay between the germline ends. The CDR3 region has the DNA TGTGCCAGCAGGGGGCAGAGAGAGACCCAGTACTTC. Translation gives CASRGQRETQYF.

This clone was found once. The chain has TRBV27 and TRBJ2-2; 12 nucleotides align to TRBD2. CDR3 length equals 17 residues. The germline gives CDR1 MNHEY, CDR2 SMNVEV (reference sequence). J was trimmed by 3 bases and V by 8 bases; bases with no gene match: 10. The CDR3 region has the DNA TGTGCCAGCGGCATCCGAGGACTAGCGGGACACACCGGGGAGCTGTTTTTT. As protein: CASGIRGLAGHTGELFF.

V and J are TRBV5-1 and TRBJ2-7; weak D call: TRBD2 (6 bases). Germline values: CDR1 SGHRS, CDR2 YFSETQ. V was clipped by 5 bases and J by 0 bases, with 15 bases between them. The CDR3 totals 15 residues. CDR3 DNA: TGCGCCAGCAGAGCAGCTAGCGCCAGCTCCTACGAGCAGTACTTC. Protein: CASRAASASSYEQYF.

The J gene is TRBJ2-3, the V gene TRBV9; no clear D. CDR3 length: 11 residues. Germline V gene data show CDR1 as SGDLS and CDR2 as YYNGEE. V lost 7 bases to trimming and J lost 8 bases, with 11 bases between them. This CDR3 is CASSSTGTQYF. DNA for the CDR3: TGTGCCAGCTCCTCGACGGGTACGCAGTATTTT. The whole variable domain, filled in from reference TRBV9 and TRBJ2-3, reads DSGVTQTPKHLITATGQRVTLRCSPRSGDLSVYWYQQSLDQGLQFLIQYYNGEERAKGNILERFSAQQFPDLHSELNLSSLELGDSALYFCASSSTGTQYFGPGTRLTVL.

This chain joins TRBV7-9 and TRBJ2-2; D ambiguous. V lost 1 base, J lost 1 base, and 7 bases lay in between. The CDR3 totals 15 residues. Looked up from germline, CDR1 is SEHNR and CDR2 is FQNEAQ (reference sequence). CDR3 DNA sequence: TGTGCCAGCAGCTTAGGTGCAGGGAACACCGGGGAGCTGTTTTTT. Translation: CASSLGAGNTGELFF. Full variable domain (remainder filled in from reference TRBV7-9 and TRBJ2-2): DTGVSQNPRHKITKRGQNVTFRCDPISEHNRLYWYRQTLGQGPEFLTYFQNEAQLEKSRLLSDRFSAERPKGSFSTLEIQRTEQGDSAMYLCASSLGAGNTGELFFGEGSRLTVL.

The chain uses TRBV7-8 and TRBJ1-4; D remains unclear. Trimming took off 2 bases at V and 0 bases at J, with 16 bases between the two ends. Germline CDR1 is SGHVS and CDR2 is FQNEAQ. The CDR3 contains 18 residues. The CDR3 coding sequence is TGTGCCAGCAGCTTACAGAAGCGGGCCTTTGCAACTAATGAAAAACTGTTTTTT. Translating gives CASSLQKRAFATNEKLFF. Looking up the rest from reference TRBV7-8 and TRBJ1-4 gives the full variable domain: GAGVSQSPRYKVAKRGQDVALRCDPISGHVSLFWYQQALGQGPEFLTYFQNEAQLDKSGLPSDRFFAERPEGSVSTLKIQRTQQEDSAVYLCASSLQKRAFATNEKLFFGSGTQLSVL.

The CDR3 bases are TGTGCCACCAGCAGTCCCCCCGGGGGCACAGATACGCAGTATTTT. Its translation is CATSSPPGGTDTQYF. The chain links TRBV15 to TRBJ2-3, with a tentative D call TRBD2 (5 bases). Trimming shortened V by 3 bases and J by 1 base, and 11 bases separated the two germline ends. The germline gives CDR1 LNHNV, CDR2 YYDKDF (reference sequence). The CDR3 extends over 15 amino acids.

The chain combines TRBV19 with TRBJ2-7; possible D gene TRBD2, 5 bases. The V and J ends lost 3 bases and 3 bases respectively, with 12 bases between them. The CDR3 runs 14 residues. Germline values: CDR1 LNHDA, CDR2 SQIVND (reference sequence). Here the CDR3 DNA reads TGTGCCAGTAGTATCTTGGACTCTTACTACGAGCAGTACTTC. Protein: CASSILDSYYEQYF.

The genes are TRBV5-4 and TRBJ2-7; D uncertain. The CDR3 is 12 amino acids. The V end was cut by 3 bases, the J end by 4 bases, with 8 bases between. Germline values: CDR1 SGHNT, CDR2 YYREEE (reference sequence). The CDR3 protein is CASSSGSYEQYF. The CDR3 DNA reads as TGTGCCAGCAGCTCCGGTAGTTACGAGCAGTACTTC. Variable domain in full (rest from reference TRBV5-4 and TRBJ2-7): ETGVTQSPTHLIKTRGQQVTLRCSSQSGHNTVSWYQQALGQGPQFIFQYYREEENGRGNFPPRFSGLQFPNYSSELNVNALELDDSALYLCASSSGSYEQYFGPGTRLTVT.

The chain has TRBV7-3 and TRBJ1-1; maybe TRBD1 (5 bases). This CDR3 is 16 amino acids long. Trimming took 5 bases from V and 1 from J, leaving 17 bases between them. Germline CDR1 SGHTA, CDR2 FQGTGA. The CDR3, as DNA: TGTGCCAGCAGCCTATTGCGTCGGGGGAGGAACACTGAAGCTTTCTTT. Its translation: CASSLLRRGRNTEAFF.

This chain joins TRBV5-8 and TRBJ2-1; TRBD1 matches 9 bases. The CDR3 loop spans 15 amino acids. Trimming at V came to 4 bases and at J to 9 bases, leaving 11 bases not matched to a gene. CDR1 and CDR2 from the germline V gene are SGHTS and YDEGEE. The CDR3 nucleotides are TGTGCCAGCAGCGAAGGACAGGGGAGAAAAGGTGAGCAGTTCTTC. Its translation is CASSEGQGRKGEQFF.

This chain joins TRBV4-3 and TRBJ1-6, with a tentative D call TRBD1 (6 bases). CDR3 size: 15 residues. The germline V and J ends were trimmed by 7 bases and 9 bases, with 19 bases remaining between them. Germline V gene data show CDR1 as LGHNA and CDR2 as YSLEER. DNA for the CDR3: TGCGCCAGCACCCGCACGACAGGAGCAGGTTCACCCCTCCACTTT. Amino acid sequence: CASTRTTGAGSPLHF.

The chain combines TRBV5-1 with TRBJ1-1; D gene ambiguous. V lost 4 bases, J lost 0 bases, and 10 bases lay in between. The CDR3 spans 14 residues. CDR1 SGHRS and CDR2 YFSETQ come from the germline V gene. CDR3 DNA: TGCGCCAGCAGCCCCCTAGGCGTGAACACTGAAGCTTTCTTT. Its protein product is CASSPLGVNTEAFF. The full variable domain, in which reference TRBV5-1 and TRBJ1-1 provide the parts outside the CDR3, is KAGVTQTPRYLIKTRGQQVTLSCSPISGHRSVSWYQQTPGQGLQFLFEYFSETQRNKGNFPGRFSGRQFSNSRSEMNVSTLELGDSALYLCASSPLGVNTEAFFGQGTRLTVV.

In this sample, this clone turned up once. The chain has TRBV6-1 and TRBJ2-7; tentatively, D is TRBD1 or TRBD2 (5 bases each). Per the germline V gene, CDR1 is MNHNS and CDR2 is SASEGT. Trimming took 5 bases from V and 0 from J, leaving 8 bases between them. CDR3 length equals 13 residues. The CDR3: CASSWGSSYEQYF. In nucleotides, the CDR3 is TGTGCCAGCAGTTGGGGGTCCTCCTACGAGCAGTACTTC.